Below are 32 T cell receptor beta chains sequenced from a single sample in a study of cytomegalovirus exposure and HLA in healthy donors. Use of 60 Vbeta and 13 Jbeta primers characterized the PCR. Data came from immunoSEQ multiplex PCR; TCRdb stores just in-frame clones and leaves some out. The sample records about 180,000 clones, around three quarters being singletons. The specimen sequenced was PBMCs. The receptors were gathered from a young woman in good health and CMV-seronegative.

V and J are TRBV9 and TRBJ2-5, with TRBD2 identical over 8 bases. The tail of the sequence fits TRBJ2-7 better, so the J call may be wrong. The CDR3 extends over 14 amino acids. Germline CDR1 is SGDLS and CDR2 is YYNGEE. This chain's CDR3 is CASSPLRGAYEQYF. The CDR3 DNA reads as TGTGCCAGCAGCCCTCTGCGGGGGGCCTACGAGCAGTACTTC.

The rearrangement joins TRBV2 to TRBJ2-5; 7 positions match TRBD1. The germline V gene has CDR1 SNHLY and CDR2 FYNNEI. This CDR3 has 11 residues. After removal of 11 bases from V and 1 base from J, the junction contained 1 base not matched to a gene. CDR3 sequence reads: CAGQVQETQYF. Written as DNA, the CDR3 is TGTGCCGGACAGGTCCAAGAGACCCAGTACTTC.

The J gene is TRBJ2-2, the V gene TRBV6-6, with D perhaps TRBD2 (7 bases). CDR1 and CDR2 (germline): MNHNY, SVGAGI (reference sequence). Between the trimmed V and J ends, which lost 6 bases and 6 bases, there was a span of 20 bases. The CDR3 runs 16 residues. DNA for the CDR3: TGTGCCAGCAGGATGGCGGGCGGGGGCCCCGCCGGGGAGCTGTTTTTT. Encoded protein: CASRMAGGGPAGELFF.

CDR3 nucleotides: TGTGCCAGCAGCCTACTTGGACTAGCGGGGGACCAAGAGACCCAGTACTTC. Encoded protein: CASSLLGLAGDQETQYF. The chain uses TRBV7-2 and TRBJ2-5, with TRBD2 identical over 13 bases. The CDR3 loop spans 17 amino acids. With V trimmed by 5 bases and J by 0 bases, 6 bases remained unmatched. Germline-derived CDR1 and CDR2 are SGHTA and FQGNSA.

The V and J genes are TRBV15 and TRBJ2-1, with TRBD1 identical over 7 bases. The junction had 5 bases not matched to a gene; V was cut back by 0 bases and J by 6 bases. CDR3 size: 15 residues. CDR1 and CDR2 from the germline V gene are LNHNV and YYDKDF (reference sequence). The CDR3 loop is CATSRDRGGSNEQFF. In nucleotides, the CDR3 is TGTGCCACCAGCAGAGATAGAGGGGGCAGCAATGAGCAGTTCTTC.

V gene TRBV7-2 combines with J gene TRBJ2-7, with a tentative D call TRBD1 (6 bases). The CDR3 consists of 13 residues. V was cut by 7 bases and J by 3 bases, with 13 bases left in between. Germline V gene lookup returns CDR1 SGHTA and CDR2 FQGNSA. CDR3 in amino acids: CASTQGGYYEQYF. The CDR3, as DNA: TGTGCCAGCACCCAAGGGGGTTACTACGAGCAGTACTTC.

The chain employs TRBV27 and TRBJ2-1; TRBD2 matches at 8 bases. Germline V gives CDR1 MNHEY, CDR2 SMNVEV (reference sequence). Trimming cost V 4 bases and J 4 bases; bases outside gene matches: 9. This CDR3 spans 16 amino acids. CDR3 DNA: TGTGCCAGCAGTTCATCCAGCGGGGGTGGGTACAATGAGCAGTTCTTC. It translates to CASSSSSGGGYNEQFF.

The DNA of the CDR3 is TGTGCCAGCAGCGGATACACTAAGGGGACAGAAGACACCAAGAATTTATACGAGCAGTACTTC. It specifies CASSGYTKGTEDTKNLYEQYF. V gene TRBV7-8 combines with J gene TRBJ2-7, with 7 bases identical to TRBD1. The germline gives CDR1 SGHVS, CDR2 FQNEAQ. The CDR3 runs 21 residues. Trimming removed 5 bases from V and 4 bases from J; junction bases left unmatched: 29.

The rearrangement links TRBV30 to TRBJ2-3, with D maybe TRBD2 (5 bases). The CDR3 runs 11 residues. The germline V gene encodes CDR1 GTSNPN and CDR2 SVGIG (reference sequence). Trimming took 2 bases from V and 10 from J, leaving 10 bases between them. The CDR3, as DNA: TGTGCCTGGAGTCAAGACGGGGCGCAGTATTTT. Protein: CAWSQDGAQYF.

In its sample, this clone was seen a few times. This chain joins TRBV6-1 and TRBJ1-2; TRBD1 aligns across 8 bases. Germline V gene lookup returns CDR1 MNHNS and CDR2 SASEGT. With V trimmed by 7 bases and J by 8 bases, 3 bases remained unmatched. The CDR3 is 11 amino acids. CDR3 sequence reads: CASNGQGGYTF. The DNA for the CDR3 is TGTGCCAGCAATGGACAGGGAGGCTACACCTTC.

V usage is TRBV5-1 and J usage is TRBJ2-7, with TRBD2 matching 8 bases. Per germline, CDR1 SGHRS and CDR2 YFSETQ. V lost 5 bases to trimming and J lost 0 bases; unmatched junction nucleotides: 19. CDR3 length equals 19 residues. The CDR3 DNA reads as TGCGCCAGCAGTCCCTTGGGGCGGGGGGCCTACTCGAGCTCCTACGAGCAGTACTTC. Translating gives CASSPLGRGAYSSSYEQYF.

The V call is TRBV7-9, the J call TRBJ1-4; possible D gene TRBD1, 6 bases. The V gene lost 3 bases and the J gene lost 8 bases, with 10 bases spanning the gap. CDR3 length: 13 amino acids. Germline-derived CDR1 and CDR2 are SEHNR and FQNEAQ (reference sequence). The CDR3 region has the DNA TGTGCCAGCAGCTTTCGACAGGACGAAAAACTGTTTTTT. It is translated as CASSFRQDEKLFF.

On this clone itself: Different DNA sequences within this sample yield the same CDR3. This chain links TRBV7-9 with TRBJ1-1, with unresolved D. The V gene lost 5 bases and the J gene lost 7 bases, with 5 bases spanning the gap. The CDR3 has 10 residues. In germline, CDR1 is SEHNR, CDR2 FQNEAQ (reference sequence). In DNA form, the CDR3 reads TGTGCCAGCAGCCGGGGTGAAGCTTTCTTT. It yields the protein CASSRGEAFF.

The CDR3 nucleotides are TGTGCCAGCAGCGTAGGGCGGGGCTCCAATGAGCAGTTCTTC. It yields the protein CASSVGRGSNEQFF. The V gene is TRBV9, the J gene TRBJ2-1; the D gene is possibly TRBD2 (6 bases). The CDR3 covers 14 residues. Trimming shortened V by 0 bases and J by 6 bases, and 10 bases separated the two germline ends. CDR1 and CDR2 (germline): SGDLS, YYNGEE.

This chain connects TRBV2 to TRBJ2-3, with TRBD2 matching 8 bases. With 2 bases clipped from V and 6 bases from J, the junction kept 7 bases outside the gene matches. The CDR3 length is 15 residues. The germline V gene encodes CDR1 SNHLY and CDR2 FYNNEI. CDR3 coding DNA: TGTGCCAGCAGTGAACTGGCGGGGGGCCGGGATACGCAGTATTTT. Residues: CASSELAGGRDTQYF. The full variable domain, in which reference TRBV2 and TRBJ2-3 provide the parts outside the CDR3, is EPEVTQTPSHQVTQMGQEVILRCVPISNHLYFYWYRQILGQKVEFLVSFYNNEISEKSEIFDDQFSVERPDGSNFTLKIRSTKLEDSAMYFCASSELAGGRDTQYFGPGTRLTVL.

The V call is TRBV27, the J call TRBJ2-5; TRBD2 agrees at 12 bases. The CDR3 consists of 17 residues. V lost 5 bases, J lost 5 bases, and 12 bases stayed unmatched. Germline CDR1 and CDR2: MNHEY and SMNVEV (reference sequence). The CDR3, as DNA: TGTGCCAGCAGTCCGACTACTCTAGCGGGGGGGCGTGAGACCCAGTACTTC. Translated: CASSPTTLAGGRETQYF.

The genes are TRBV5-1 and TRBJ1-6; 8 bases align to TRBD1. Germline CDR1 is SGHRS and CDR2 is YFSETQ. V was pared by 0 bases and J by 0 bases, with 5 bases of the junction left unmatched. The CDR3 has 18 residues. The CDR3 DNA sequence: TGCGCCAGCAGCTTGGAGGACAGGGCCAACTCCTATAATTCACCCCTCCACTTT. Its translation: CASSLEDRANSYNSPLHF.

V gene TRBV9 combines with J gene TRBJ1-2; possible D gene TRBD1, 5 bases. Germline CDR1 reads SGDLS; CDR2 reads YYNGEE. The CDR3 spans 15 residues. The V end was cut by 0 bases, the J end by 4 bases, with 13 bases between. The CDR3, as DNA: TGTGCCAGCAGCGTAGGACGGGGGGTTAGCTATGGCTACACCTTC. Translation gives CASSVGRGVSYGYTF.

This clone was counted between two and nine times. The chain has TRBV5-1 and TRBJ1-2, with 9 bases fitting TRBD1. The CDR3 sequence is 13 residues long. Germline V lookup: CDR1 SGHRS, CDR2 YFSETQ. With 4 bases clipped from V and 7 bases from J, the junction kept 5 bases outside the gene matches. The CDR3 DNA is TGCGCCAGCAGCACAGGGGGCCGGGGTGGCTACACCTTC. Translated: CASSTGGRGGYTF.

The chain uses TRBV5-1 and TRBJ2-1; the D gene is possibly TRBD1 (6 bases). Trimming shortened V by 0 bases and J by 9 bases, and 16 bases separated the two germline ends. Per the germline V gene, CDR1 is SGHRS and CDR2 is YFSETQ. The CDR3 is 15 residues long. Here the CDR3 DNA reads TGCGCCAGCAGCTTGGCCTTTAATAGCAGGGGTGAGCAGTTCTTC. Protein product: CASSLAFNSRGEQFF.

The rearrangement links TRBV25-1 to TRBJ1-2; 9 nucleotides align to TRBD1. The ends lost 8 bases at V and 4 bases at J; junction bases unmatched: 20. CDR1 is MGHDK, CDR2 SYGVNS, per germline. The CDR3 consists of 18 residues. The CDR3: CASSTPGTGLGRGYGYTF. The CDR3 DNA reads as TGTGCCAGCTCAACCCCCGGGACAGGGTTGGGGCGGGGCTATGGCTACACCTTC.

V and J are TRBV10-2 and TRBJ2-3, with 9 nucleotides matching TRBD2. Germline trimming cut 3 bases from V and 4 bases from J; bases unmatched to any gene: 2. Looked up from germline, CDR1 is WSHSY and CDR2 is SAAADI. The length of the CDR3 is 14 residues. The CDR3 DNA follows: TGCGCCAGCAGTGAAAGCGGGGGGCCAGATACGCAGTATTTT. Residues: CASSESGGPDTQYF.

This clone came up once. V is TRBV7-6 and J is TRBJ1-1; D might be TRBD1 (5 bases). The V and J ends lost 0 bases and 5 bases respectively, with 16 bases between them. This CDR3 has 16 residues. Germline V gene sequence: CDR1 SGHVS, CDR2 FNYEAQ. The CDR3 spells CASSLAGIVGGTEAFF. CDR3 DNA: TGTGCCAGCAGCTTAGCGGGTATCGTCGGGGGGACTGAAGCTTTCTTT.

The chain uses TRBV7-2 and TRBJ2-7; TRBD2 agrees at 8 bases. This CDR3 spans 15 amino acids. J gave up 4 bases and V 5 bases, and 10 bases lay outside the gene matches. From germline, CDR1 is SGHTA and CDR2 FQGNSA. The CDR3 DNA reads TGTGCCAGCAGCCCCACTGCCAGCGGGGGTTACGAGCAGTACTTC. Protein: CASSPTASGGYEQYF.

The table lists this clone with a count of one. CDR3 sequence reads: CASSSGTDLQETQYF. The CDR3 bases are TGCGCCAGCAGCTCTGGGACAGACCTCCAAGAGACCCAGTACTTC. The rearrangement uses TRBV5-1 and TRBJ2-5, with 7 bases fitting TRBD1. V gave up 3 bases and J gave up 1 base; unmatched junction bases: 6. Germline V gene sequence: CDR1 SGHRS, CDR2 YFSETQ. CDR3 size: 15 residues.

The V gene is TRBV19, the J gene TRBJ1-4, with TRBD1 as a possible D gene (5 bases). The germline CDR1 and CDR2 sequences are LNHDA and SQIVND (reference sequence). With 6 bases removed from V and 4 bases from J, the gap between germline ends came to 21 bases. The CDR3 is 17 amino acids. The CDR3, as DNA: TGTGCCAGTAGCCGGCCTAGGACCGACAGAGTTAATGAAAAACTGTTTTTT. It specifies CASSRPRTDRVNEKLFF.

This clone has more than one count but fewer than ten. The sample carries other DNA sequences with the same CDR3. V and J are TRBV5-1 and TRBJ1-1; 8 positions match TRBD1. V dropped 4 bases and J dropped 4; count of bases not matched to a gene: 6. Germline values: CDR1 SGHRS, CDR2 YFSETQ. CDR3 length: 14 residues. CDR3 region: CASSTGQGGTEAFF. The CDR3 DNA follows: TGCGCCAGCAGCACCGGACAGGGAGGCACTGAAGCTTTCTTT.

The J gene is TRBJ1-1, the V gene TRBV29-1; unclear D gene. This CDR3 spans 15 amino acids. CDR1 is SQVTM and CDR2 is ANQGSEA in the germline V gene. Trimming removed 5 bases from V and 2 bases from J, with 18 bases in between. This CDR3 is CSVPGKGGYNTEAFF. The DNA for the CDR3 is TGCAGCGTTCCCGGTAAGGGAGGGTATAACACTGAAGCTTTCTTT.

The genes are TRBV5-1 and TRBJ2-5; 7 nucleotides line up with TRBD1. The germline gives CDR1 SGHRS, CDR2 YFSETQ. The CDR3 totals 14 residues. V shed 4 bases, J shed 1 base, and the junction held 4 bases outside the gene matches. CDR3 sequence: CASSRGQPQETQYF. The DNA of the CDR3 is TGCGCCAGCAGCCGGGGACAGCCCCAAGAGACCCAGTACTTC.

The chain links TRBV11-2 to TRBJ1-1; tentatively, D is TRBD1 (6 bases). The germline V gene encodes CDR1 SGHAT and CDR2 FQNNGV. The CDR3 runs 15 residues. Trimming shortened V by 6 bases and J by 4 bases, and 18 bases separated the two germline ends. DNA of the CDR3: TGTGCCAGCAGGCTAATACAGGGTGTTGGCACTGAAGCTTTCTTT. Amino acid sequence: CASRLIQGVGTEAFF.

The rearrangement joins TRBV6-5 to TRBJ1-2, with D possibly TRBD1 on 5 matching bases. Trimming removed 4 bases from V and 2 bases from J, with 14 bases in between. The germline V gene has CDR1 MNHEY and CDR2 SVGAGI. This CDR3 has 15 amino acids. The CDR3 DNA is TGTGCCAGCAGTTCACTAACAGGTGCCAACTATGGCTACACCTTC. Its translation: CASSSLTGANYGYTF.

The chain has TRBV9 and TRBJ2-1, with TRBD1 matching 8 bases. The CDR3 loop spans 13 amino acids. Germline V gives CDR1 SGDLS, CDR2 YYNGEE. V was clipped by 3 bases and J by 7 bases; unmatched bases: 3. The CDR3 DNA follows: TGTGCCAGCAGCGACAGGGGGATTAATGAGCAGTTCTTC. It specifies CASSDRGINEQFF.